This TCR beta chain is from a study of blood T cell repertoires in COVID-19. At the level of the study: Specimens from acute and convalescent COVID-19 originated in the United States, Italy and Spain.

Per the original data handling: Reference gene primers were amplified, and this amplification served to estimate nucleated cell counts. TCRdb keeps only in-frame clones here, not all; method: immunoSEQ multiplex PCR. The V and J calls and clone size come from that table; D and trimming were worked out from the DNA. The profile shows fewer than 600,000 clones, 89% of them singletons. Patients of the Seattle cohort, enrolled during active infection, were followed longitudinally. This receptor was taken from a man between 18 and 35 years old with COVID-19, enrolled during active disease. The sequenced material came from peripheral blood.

The CDR3 region is CATSRKGRGQAIYEQYF. CDR3 DNA sequence: TGTGCCACCAGCAGAAAAGGGCGGGGACAGGCAATCTACGAGCAGTACTTC. The J gene is TRBJ2-7, the V gene TRBV15, with TRBD1 matching over 8 bases. This CDR3 comprises 17 residues. J was trimmed by 3 bases and V by 2 bases; bases with no gene match: 12. The germline gives CDR1 LNHNV, CDR2 YYDKDF (reference sequence).